What follows describes a single T cell receptor beta chain. Its antigen remains unknown. Germline CDR1 and CDR2: SGHVS and FQNEAQ. Trimming stripped 3 bases from V and 0 bases from J, with 10 bases between. The CDR3 has 15 amino acids. This table comes from immunoSEQ multiplex PCR, and its TCRdb copy is limited to in-frame clones, with some not included. The data show 110,000 to 150,000 clones, with just over 90% seen just once and about 0.7% held by the top ten. This sample was included in a study of cytomegalovirus exposure and HLA in healthy donors. General study points: Subsequent analysis found a tendency for first-cohort TCR clusters to co-occur within the 95 to 150 validation repertoires.

Material: PBMCs. The genes are TRBV7-8 and TRBJ2-3; the D is unclear. The TCR was taken from a man younger than 35 in good health and CMV-seronegative. The chain's CDR3 is CASSFLAMSTDTQYF. The CDR3 region has the DNA TGTGCCAGCAGCTTTCTTGCGATGAGCACAGATACGCAGTATTTT.